What follows are 23 T cell receptor beta chains derived from one specimen sequenced in a study of blood T cells in healthy people across ages (dated by TCRdb to 2013 to 2016). Library preparation employed 5' RACE. Sequencing was performed on an Illumina HiSeq 2500. A second PCR of roughly 6 to 11 cycles was performed with a sample-barcoded 5' primer and a J-beta primer mix. In TCRdb, the public reads were trimmed at Q25 with fastp and aligned with MiXCR, with productive beta chains retained. Duplicate CDR3 protein sequences are folded into a single record with the most common DNA and genes. The sample table holds fewer than 1,200,000 distinct CDR3 sequences, of which 20% to 25% were seen once. Of the sample, around 0.75% falls within the top ten clones. This sample was also put to use in a study of T cells of mothers and their children.

Input material: blood. Source of these receptors: a girl aged 2 to 9 in good health.

This clonotype was counted a few times. CDR3 loop: CASSPRTSGSTSEQFF. The CDR3 DNA reads as TGTGCCAGCAGCCCCAGGACTAGCGGGAGTACATCCGAGCAGTTCTTC. The chain is built from TRBV7-9 and TRBJ2-1; 13 bases fit TRBD2. This CDR3 has 16 amino acids. Germline CDR1 is SEHNR and CDR2 is FQNEAQ (reference sequence). V lost 5 bases, J lost 10 bases, and 11 bases stayed unmatched.

The chain couples TRBV20-1 to TRBJ2-5, with TRBD1 matching 9 bases. Germline lookup yields CDR1 DFQATT and CDR2 SNEGSKA (reference sequence). Unmatched junction bases numbered 11, after V lost 8 bases and J lost 4 bases. The CDR3 contains 14 residues. CDR3 DNA: TGCAGTACACGGACAGGGGACGGAGTAGAGACCCAGTACTTC. Translated, it gives CSTRTGDGVETQYF.

Written as DNA, the CDR3 is TGCGCCAGCAGCTTGAGTGACAGGGCCAATGAGCAGTTCTTC. It codes for CASSLSDRANEQFF. The rearrangement links TRBV5-1 to TRBJ2-1; TRBD1 matches 7 bases. The CDR3 runs 14 residues. Per the germline V gene, CDR1 is SGHRS and CDR2 is YFSETQ. With V trimmed by 1 base and J by 6 bases, 4 bases remained unmatched.

This clonotype was observed a few times. This chain links TRBV7-2 with TRBJ1-1; D might be TRBD1 (6 bases). V shed 2 bases and J shed 5 bases, with 15 bases lying between them. Germline lookup yields CDR1 SGHTA and CDR2 FQGNSA. The CDR3 contains 15 residues. CDR3 residues: CASSLIGQRGTEAFF. The CDR3 region has the DNA TGTGCCAGCAGCTTAATTGGGCAGAGGGGGACTGAAGCTTTCTTT. Looking up the rest from reference TRBV7-2 and TRBJ1-1 gives the full variable domain: GAGVSQSPSNKVTEKGKDVELRCDPISGHTALYWYRQSLGQGLEFLIYFQGNSAPDKSGLPSDRFSAERTGGSVSTLTIQRTQQEDSAVYLCASSLIGQRGTEAFFGQGTRLTVV.

V gene TRBV6-2 or TRBV6-3 combines with J gene TRBJ2-5, with 13 bases lining up with TRBD2. Matching the DNA end better, TRBJ2-7 makes the J call doubtful. The CDR3 length is 17 residues. Germline V gene sequence: CDR1 MNHEY, CDR2 SVGEGT. CDR3 coding DNA: TGTGCCAGCGGTGGACTAGCGGGGGTTCCGATCTCCTACGAGCAGTACTTC. It codes for CASGGLAGVPISYEQYF.

V is TRBV29-1 and J is TRBJ2-1; D gene ambiguous. Germline V lookup: CDR1 SQVTM, CDR2 ANQGSEA. This CDR3 is built from 13 residues. Trimming took off 4 bases at V and 2 bases at J, with 9 bases between the two ends. This CDR3 is CSVAVSAYNEQFF. DNA of the CDR3: TGCAGCGTTGCCGTGTCGGCCTACAATGAGCAGTTCTTC.

The chain is built from TRBV7-3 and TRBJ2-5; D ambiguous. The CDR3 spans 14 residues. Trimming took off 2 bases at V and 3 bases at J, with 10 bases between the two ends. CDR1 is SGHTA and CDR2 is FQGTGA in the germline V gene. In DNA form, the CDR3 reads TGTGCCAGCAGCTTAGGGATCGGTGAAGAGACCCAGTACTTC. Translated: CASSLGIGEETQYF.

The rearrangement joins TRBV29-1 to TRBJ1-1, with 7 bases fitting TRBD1. Germline CDR1 reads SQVTM; CDR2 reads ANQGSEA. Trimming took 3 bases from V and 1 from J; bases not matched to a gene: 5. The CDR3 contains 14 residues. The CDR3 coding sequence is TGCAGCGTTGAGTCGACAGGGTCGAACACTGAAGCTTTCTTT. Translated: CSVESTGSNTEAFF.

This rearrangement joins TRBV18 to TRBJ2-4, with 9 bases matching TRBD2. The junction had 6 bases not matched to a gene; V was cut back by 2 bases and J by 4 bases. CDR3 length equals 16 residues. Germline V gene lookup returns CDR1 KGHSH and CDR2 LQKENI. Here the CDR3 reads CASSPGRGGPKNIQYF. The CDR3 DNA sequence: TGTGCCAGCTCACCAGGGCGGGGGGGCCCGAAAAACATTCAGTACTTC.

This clonotype was recorded a few times. The chain is built from TRBV7-9 and TRBJ2-5, with D maybe TRBD2 (5 bases). The CDR3 has 15 amino acids. Per the germline V gene, CDR1 is SEHNR and CDR2 is FQNEAQ (reference sequence). The ends were cut back, 1 base at V and 3 bases at J, with 12 bases in the middle. CDR3 coding DNA: TGTGCCAGCAGCTTAGGTGTGGGAGACAAAGAGACCCAGTACTTC. Translating gives CASSLGVGDKETQYF.

The gene calls are TRBV11-2 and TRBJ2-1; TRBD1 or TRBD2 may be the D gene (6 bases each). CDR3 length: 14 amino acids. Germline CDR1 reads SGHAT; CDR2 reads FQNNGV. Trimming removed 4 bases at V and 8 bases at J, with 15 bases between. The CDR3 DNA follows: TGTGCCAGCAGCTGGGTAGGGGGGATCGATGAGCAGTTCTTC. It translates to CASSWVGGIDEQFF.

V is TRBV11-2 and J is TRBJ2-5; TRBD2 matches 9 bases. This CDR3 has 19 amino acids. V lost 5 bases, J lost 5 bases, and 21 bases stayed unmatched. The germline V gene encodes CDR1 SGHAT and CDR2 FQNNGV. DNA of the CDR3: TGTGCCAGCAGCCATGATGCGGGACTAGCCTCACGCTTAGGGGAGACCCAGTACTTC. It codes for CASSHDAGLASRLGETQYF. Drawing the rest from reference TRBV11-2 and TRBJ2-5, the complete variable domain is EAGVAQSPRYKIIEKRQSVAFWCNPISGHATLYWYQQILGQGPKLLIQFQNNGVVDDSQLPKDRFSAERLKGVDSTLKIQPAKLEDSAVYLCASSHDAGLASRLGETQYFGPGTRLLVL.

The rearrangement links TRBV5-6 to TRBJ1-4; D is possibly TRBD1 (5 bases). This CDR3 region has 14 residues. Germline V gene lookup returns CDR1 SGHDT and CDR2 YYEEEE. Trimming shortened V by 0 bases and J by 8 bases, and 11 bases separated the two germline ends. The CDR3 region has the DNA TGTGCCAGCAGCTTGGACAGGAGGGACGAAAAACTGTTTTTT. It specifies CASSLDRRDEKLFF.

The V and J genes are TRBV4-1 and TRBJ2-3; D not certain. CDR3 length equals 17 residues. Trimming removed 0 bases at V and 2 bases at J, with 15 bases between. Germline CDR1 and CDR2: MGHRA and YSYEKL. The DNA for the CDR3 is TGCGCCAGCAGCCAAGACTTGTTTAAGGGATACACAGATACGCAGTATTTT. It is translated as CASSQDLFKGYTDTQYF.

Only a few counts were recorded for this clonotype. The chain has TRBV7-9 and TRBJ2-7; no definite D call. This CDR3 contains 13 residues. Germline CDR1 SEHNR, CDR2 FQNEAQ (reference sequence). V was cut by 3 bases and J by 2 bases, with 8 bases left in between. The CDR3 spells CASSLAETYEQYF. The CDR3 nucleotides are TGTGCCAGCAGCTTGGCGGAGACCTACGAGCAGTACTTC. Variable domain in full (rest from reference TRBV7-9 and TRBJ2-7): DTGVSQNPRHKITKRGQNVTFRCDPISEHNRLYWYRQTLGQGPEFLTYFQNEAQLEKSRLLSDRFSAERPKGSFSTLEIQRTEQGDSAMYLCASSLAETYEQYFGPGTRLTVT.

The rearrangement joins TRBV7-6 to TRBJ2-3; no clear D. The CDR3 is made up of 14 amino acids. With 2 bases removed from V and 4 bases from J, the gap between germline ends came to 10 bases. Germline CDR1 SGHVS, CDR2 FNYEAQ. The CDR3 DNA reads TGTGCCAGCAGCTTACCTAGTTCGGCAGATACGCAGTATTTT. Residues: CASSLPSSADTQYF.

Notes on this clonotype: Lacking the conserved final phenylalanine or tryptophan, this CDR3 likely reflects a read error. Because the CDR3's place on the DNA is in doubt, the DNA is left out and the CDR3 is given as listed by TCRdb. V is TRBV5-1 and J is TRBJ2-7; the tabulated D call, TRBD1, remains unverified against the DNA. Germline CDR1 and CDR2: SGHRS and YFSETQ. The CDR3 sequence runs 15 residues, both termini included. This CDR3 is CASSLEGDRAYEQSL.

This clonotype was picked up a small number of times. An end of the junction does not agree with germline; a read error may underlie this. This chain joins TRBV20-1 and TRBJ1-1; D is unclear. This CDR3 comprises 13 residues. Per germline, CDR1 DFQATT and CDR2 SNEGSKA (reference sequence). Written as DNA, the CDR3 is TGCAGTGTTAGAGATACGTCGAACACTGAAGCTTTCTTT. Protein product: CSVRDTSNTEAFF.

The chain uses TRBV18 and TRBJ1-3; D unresolved. This CDR3 has 15 amino acids. The germline V gene encodes CDR1 KGHSH and CDR2 LQKENI. Deletions cut 1 base from V and 2 bases from J, with 9 bases between. The CDR3 nucleotides are TGTGCCAGCTCACCACAATCAGTTCCTGGAAACACCATATATTTT. Protein: CASSPQSVPGNTIYF.

V is TRBV9 and J is TRBJ2-5; D is perhaps TRBD1 (5 bases). The J call is doubtful: the DNA matches TRBJ2-1 better. Germline loops: CDR1 SGDLS, CDR2 YYNGEE. The length of the CDR3 is 15 residues. This CDR3 is CASSVAPGFSDEQFF. The CDR3 DNA reads TGTGCCAGCAGCGTAGCCCCAGGGTTTTCTGATGAGCAGTTCTTC.

This clonotype showed up just a few times. The rearrangement links TRBV19 to TRBJ2-1, with D tentatively TRBD1 (6 bases). The CDR3 has 13 amino acids. Looked up from germline, CDR1 is LNHDA and CDR2 is SQIVND (reference sequence). V lost 11 bases, J lost 0 bases, and 11 bases lay in between. CDR3: CAHRGYSYNEQFF. CDR3 sequence (DNA): TGTGCCCATAGGGGGTACTCCTACAATGAGCAGTTCTTC.

This clonotype has a handful of counts. The J gene is TRBJ2-3, the V gene TRBV5-1, with D possibly being TRBD2 (6 bases). CDR3 size: 16 residues. V dropped 0 bases and J dropped 0 bases, with 11 bases sitting between them. CDR1 is SGHRS, CDR2 YFSETQ, per germline. CDR3 bases: TGCGCCAGCAGCTTGGTCGCGGCGGGGAGCACAGATACGCAGTATTTT. Its translation is CASSLVAAGSTDTQYF.

The chain has TRBV20-1 and TRBJ1-6; TRBD1 matches 7 bases. CDR1 and CDR2 from the germline V gene are DFQATT and SNEGSKA (reference sequence). CDR3 length: 13 residues. The V gene end was trimmed by 3 bases and the J gene end by 6 bases; junction bases not matched to a gene: 2. Written as DNA, the CDR3 is TGCAGTGCTAGCCCAGGGGGTAATTCACCCCTCCACTTT. This translates into CSASPGGNSPLHF.